This record looks at one TCR beta chain sequence and its context. The same CDR3 also results from other DNA sequences found in this sample. This CDR3 is 11 amino acids long. Germline CDR1 SNHLY, CDR2 FYNNEI. Trimming took off 4 bases at V and 5 bases at J, with 5 bases between the two ends. The sample is drawn from a study of blood T cell repertoires in COVID-19. Overall study context: Acute and convalescent COVID-19 samples came from the United States, Italy and Spain. The cDNA or gDNA used as material had been derived from T cells, B-cell-depleted T cells, or PBMCs.

In the study's own analysis: Amplified reference gene primers provided the basis for estimating nucleated cell counts. Produced via immunoSEQ multiplex PCR; TCRdb's table is partial and in-frame only. The D gene and trimming were derived from the DNA, and the V and J assignments and clone size from that table. Among 240,000 or so clones, roughly four fifths were seen once, and the ten largest hold approximately 9.4%. The chain is built from TRBV2 and TRBJ2-5; no reliable D call. Sequencing was performed on peripheral blood. This clonotype was obtained from an elderly woman with acute or convalescent COVID-19. Written as DNA, the CDR3 is TGTGCCAGCAGTGTACGGGAGACCCAGTACTTC. It is translated as CASSVRETQYF.